This T cell receptor beta chain stems from a study of blood T cell repertoires in COVID-19. Study details: From T cells, B-cell-depleted T cells, or PBMCs came the material, which was cDNA or gDNA.

This clone has more than one count but fewer than ten. Sequencing was performed with immunoSEQ multiplex PCR; in TCRdb, only in-frame clones are kept and a portion is missing. The data contain about 300,000 clones, 80% to 90% of them singletons. The CDR3 has 14 amino acids. Trimming removed 6 bases from V and 7 bases from J; junction bases left unmatched: 4. Germline V gene data show CDR1 as KGHSH and CDR2 as LQKENI. Donors in Cohort 3 counted as recovered after two negative PCRs, clearance, or symptom resolution. This receptor was taken from a man younger than 45 who had recovered from COVID-19. Sequencing used PBMCs or T cells enriched from blood (not recorded which). V usage is TRBV18 and J usage is TRBJ1-5, with 12 bases identical to TRBD1. Here the CDR3 reads CASSGTGGRQPQHF. The CDR3 nucleotides read TGTGCCAGCTCTGGGACAGGGGGCCGGCAGCCCCAGCATTTT.